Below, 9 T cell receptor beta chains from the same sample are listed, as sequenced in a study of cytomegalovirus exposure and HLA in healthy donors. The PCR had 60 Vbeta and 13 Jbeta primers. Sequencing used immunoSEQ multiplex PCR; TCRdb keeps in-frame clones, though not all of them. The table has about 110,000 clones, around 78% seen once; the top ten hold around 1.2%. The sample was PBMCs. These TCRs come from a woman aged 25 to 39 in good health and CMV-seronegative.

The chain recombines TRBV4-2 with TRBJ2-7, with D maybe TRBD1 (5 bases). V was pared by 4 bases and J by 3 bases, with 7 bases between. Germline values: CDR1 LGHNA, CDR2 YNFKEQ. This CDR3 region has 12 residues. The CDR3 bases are TGTGCCAGCAGCCGGCAGGGCTACGAGCAGTACTTC. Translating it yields CASSRQGYEQYF.

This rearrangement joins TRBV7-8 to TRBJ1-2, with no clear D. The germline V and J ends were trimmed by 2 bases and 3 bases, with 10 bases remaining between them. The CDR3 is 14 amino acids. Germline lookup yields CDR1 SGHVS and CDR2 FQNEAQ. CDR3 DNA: TGTGCCAGCAGCTTATTTCTGGCAGACTATGGCTACACCTTC. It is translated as CASSLFLADYGYTF.

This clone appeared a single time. In DNA, the CDR3 is TGTGCCAGCAGTGAAGCTGTCGTTAGCAATCAGCCCCAGCATTTT. Protein product: CASSEAVVSNQPQHF. The chain is built from TRBV6-1 and TRBJ1-5; D is uncertain. The CDR3 consists of 15 residues. Trimming took off 0 bases at V and 0 bases at J, with 6 bases between the two ends. Germline V gene lookup returns CDR1 MNHNS and CDR2 SASEGT.

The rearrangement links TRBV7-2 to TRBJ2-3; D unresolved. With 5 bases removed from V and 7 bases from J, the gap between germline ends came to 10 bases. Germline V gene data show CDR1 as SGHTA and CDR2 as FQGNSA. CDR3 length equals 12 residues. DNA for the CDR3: TGTGCCAGCAGCGTGCCGCGGAATACGCAGTATTTT. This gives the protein CASSVPRNTQYF. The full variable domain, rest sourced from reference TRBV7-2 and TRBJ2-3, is GAGVSQSPSNKVTEKGKDVELRCDPISGHTALYWYRQSLGQGLEFLIYFQGNSAPDKSGLPSDRFSAERTGGSVSTLTIQRTQQEDSAVYLCASSVPRNTQYFGPGTRLTVL.

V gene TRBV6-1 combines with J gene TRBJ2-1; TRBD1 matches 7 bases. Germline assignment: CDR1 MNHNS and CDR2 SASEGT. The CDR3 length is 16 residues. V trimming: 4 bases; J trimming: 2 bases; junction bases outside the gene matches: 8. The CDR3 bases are TGTGCCAGCAGTGTTACAGGGGTTCACCCCTACAATGAGCAGTTCTTC. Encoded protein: CASSVTGVHPYNEQFF.

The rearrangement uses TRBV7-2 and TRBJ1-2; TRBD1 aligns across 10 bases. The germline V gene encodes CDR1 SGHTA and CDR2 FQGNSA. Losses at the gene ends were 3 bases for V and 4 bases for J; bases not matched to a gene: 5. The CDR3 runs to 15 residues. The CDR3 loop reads CASSFLGQGGYGYTF. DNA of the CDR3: TGTGCCAGCAGCTTCCTCGGACAGGGGGGCTATGGCTACACCTTC.

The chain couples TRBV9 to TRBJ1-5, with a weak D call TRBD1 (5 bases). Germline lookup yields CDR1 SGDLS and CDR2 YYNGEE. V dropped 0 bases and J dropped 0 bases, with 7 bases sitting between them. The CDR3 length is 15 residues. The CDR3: CASSVDTGSNQPQHF. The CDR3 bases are TGTGCCAGCAGCGTAGATACAGGTAGCAATCAGCCCCAGCATTTT.

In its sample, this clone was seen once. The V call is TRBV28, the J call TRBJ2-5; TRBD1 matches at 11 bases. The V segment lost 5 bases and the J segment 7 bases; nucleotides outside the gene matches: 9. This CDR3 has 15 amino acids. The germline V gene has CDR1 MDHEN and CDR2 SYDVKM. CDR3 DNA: TGTGCCAGCAGTAACCGGACAGGGGGCTTGAGGACCCAGTACTTC. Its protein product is CASSNRTGGLRTQYF.

CDR3 coding DNA: TGTGCCAGCAGGAGGGGACAGTCCTCGTGGGGCTACACCTTC. Translating gives CASRRGQSSWGYTF. The rearrangement uses TRBV2 and TRBJ1-2; 7 nucleotides match TRBD1. Germline V gene sequence: CDR1 SNHLY, CDR2 FYNNEI. Unmatched junction bases numbered 12, after V lost 6 bases and J lost 8 bases. The CDR3 length is 14 residues.